This T cell receptor beta chain was sequenced in a study of response to subunit inactivated influenza vaccine. One entry per CDR3 protein results from TCRdb running MiXCR on the RT-PCR reads. The table has about 190,000 distinct CDR3 sequences, under 15% seen once. The junction had 20 bases not matched to a gene; V was cut back by 0 bases and J by 4 bases. The CDR3 extends over 20 amino acids. Germline CDR1 is SGHRS and CDR2 is YFSETQ. The chain combines TRBV5-1 with TRBJ2-5; 8 bases align to TRBD1. This sequence originates from a man in his fifties or sixties who received an inactivated influenza vaccine. The sequencing used CD8+ T cells sorted from PBMCs, collected about 5 days after vaccination. CDR3 bases: TGCGCCAGCAGCTTGGTGACAGGGGCTCCACCTTGGTATGGGGGAGAGACCCAGTACTTC. It yields the protein CASSLVTGAPPWYGGETQYF.